This T cell receptor (beta chain) was recovered during a study of blood T cells in healthy people across ages. Total RNA, at least 5 micrograms per sample, came from PBMCs. CDR3 size: 15 residues. Germline V lookup: CDR1 SGHTA, CDR2 FQGNSA. V was pared by 1 base and J by 5 bases, with 3 bases of the junction left unmatched. The authors ran a second PCR of about 7 to 11 cycles using a sample-barcoded 5' primer and a J-beta primer mix. There were at least 3 million CDR3-containing paired-end reads obtained from each sample. Using its own MiXCR run on the 5' RACE reads, TCRdb lists one record per CDR3 protein. Of approximately 800,000 distinct CDR3 sequences listed, roughly 50% are singletons.

The V gene is TRBV7-2, the J gene TRBJ2-3; 10 bases align to TRBD2. The sequence came from a man aged 30-40 years in good health. The material sequenced was blood. In DNA form, the CDR3 reads TGTGCCAGCAGCTTAGTTACTAGCGGGGTAGATACGCAGTATTTT. This codes for CASSLVTSGVDTQYF.